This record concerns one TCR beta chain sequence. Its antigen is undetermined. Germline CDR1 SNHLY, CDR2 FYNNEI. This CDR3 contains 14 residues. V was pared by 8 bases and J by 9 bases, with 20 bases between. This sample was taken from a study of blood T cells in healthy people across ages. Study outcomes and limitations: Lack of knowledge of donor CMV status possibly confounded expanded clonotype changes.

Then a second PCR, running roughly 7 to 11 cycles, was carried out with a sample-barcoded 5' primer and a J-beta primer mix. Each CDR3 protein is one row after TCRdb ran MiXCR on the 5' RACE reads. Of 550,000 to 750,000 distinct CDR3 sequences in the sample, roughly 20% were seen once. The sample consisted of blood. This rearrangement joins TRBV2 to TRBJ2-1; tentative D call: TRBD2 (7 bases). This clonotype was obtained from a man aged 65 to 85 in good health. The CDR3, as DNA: TGTGCCAGCGGGAAGGGGGAGGGCCCGAGTGAGCAGTTCTTC. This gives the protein CASGKGEGPSEQFF. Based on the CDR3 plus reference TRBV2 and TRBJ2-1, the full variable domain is EPEVTQTPSHQVTQMGQEVILRCVPISNHLYFYWYRQILGQKVEFLVSFYNNEISEKSEIFDDQFSVERPDGSNFTLKIRSTKLEDSAMYFCASGKGEGPSEQFFGPGTRLTVL.